Listed below are T cell receptor beta chains from one sample, sequenced in a study of OX40 agonist ivuxolimab in advanced cancers. Libraries were prepared by immunoSEQ multiplex PCR; TCRdb keeps only in-frame clonotypes and omits some of them. The sample shows around 15,000 clones, around 90% of them seen only once. The material was CD4+ or CD8+ T cells sorted from blood, obtained in a trial of the OX40 agonist ivuxolimab. The origin of the receptors is an adult with an advanced solid tumor such as melanoma, head and neck, liver or kidney cancer. Each CDR3 is given with its conserved first and last residue. The D gene is left open where the match is weak. Clone size is stated in some rows and not others, as once, few, many or a class when expanded.

v_call: TRBV27; d_call: TRBD1; clone_size: .; j_call: TRBJ2-1; cdr3_aa: CASSSTGTGGLNEQFF; cdr3_nt: TGTGCCAGCAGTTCCACCGGGACAGGGGGCCTGAATGAGCAGTTCTTC
v_call: TRBV6-5; d_call: TRBD2; clone_size: .; j_call: TRBJ2-7; cdr3_aa: CASSPSGSSYEQYF; cdr3_nt: TGTGCCAGCAGTCCTAGCGGGAGCTCCTACGAGCAGTACTTC
v_call: TRBV11-3; d_call: TRBD2; clone_size: .; j_call: TRBJ2-1; cdr3_aa: CASSLETSGRHYNEQFF; cdr3_nt: TGTGCCAGCAGCTTAGAGACTAGCGGGAGGCATTACAATGAGCAGTTCTTC
v_call: TRBV5-4; d_call: .; clone_size: few; j_call: TRBJ2-1; cdr3_aa: CASSPTGATLSSHNEQFF; cdr3_nt: TGTGCCAGCAGCCCGACGGGTGCCACCCTCTCCTCCCACAATGAGCAGTTCTTC
v_call: TRBV7-9; d_call: .; clone_size: .; j_call: TRBJ2-1; cdr3_aa: CASSLPRDSPYNEQFF; cdr3_nt: TGTGCCAGCAGCTTACCTCGGGACTCGCCCTACAATGAGCAGTTCTTC
v_call: TRBV9; d_call: .; clone_size: .; j_call: TRBJ2-7; cdr3_aa: CASSVEGGPGYEQYF; cdr3_nt: TGTGCCAGCAGCGTAGAGGGGGGCCCAGGGTACGAGCAGTACTTC
v_call: TRBV5-1; d_call: .; clone_size: once; j_call: TRBJ2-1; cdr3_aa: CASIGSTYNEQFF; cdr3_nt: TGCGCCAGCATCGGCAGTACCTACAATGAGCAGTTCTTC
v_call: TRBV4-3; d_call: TRBD1; clone_size: .; j_call: TRBJ2-7; cdr3_aa: CASSQEAGGQYEQYF; cdr3_nt: TGCGCCAGCAGCCAAGAGGCAGGGGGCCAGTACGAGCAGTACTTC
v_call: TRBV7-9; d_call: .; clone_size: .; j_call: TRBJ2-1; cdr3_aa: CASSFSLMGMRGSYNEQFF; cdr3_nt: TGTGCCAGCAGCTTCTCTTTAATGGGTATGCGGGGCTCCTACAATGAGCAGTTCTTC
v_call: TRBV9; d_call: .; clone_size: .; j_call: TRBJ2-6; cdr3_aa: CASSFMDSANVLTF; cdr3_nt: TGTGCCAGCAGCTTCATGGACAGCGCCAACGTCCTGACTTTC
v_call: TRBV5-6; d_call: .; clone_size: .; j_call: TRBJ1-5; cdr3_aa: CASSSTQNSNQPQHF; cdr3_nt: TGTGCCAGCAGCTCCACACAGAATAGCAATCAGCCCCAGCATTTT
v_call: TRBV6-5; d_call: .; clone_size: .; j_call: TRBJ1-1; cdr3_aa: CASSPSRGNTEAFF; cdr3_nt: TGTGCCAGCAGCCCGTCTAGGGGTAACACTGAAGCTTTCTTT
v_call: TRBV28; d_call: TRBD2; clone_size: .; j_call: TRBJ2-7; cdr3_aa: CASRRTSGRNDEQYF; cdr3_nt: TGTGCCAGCAGACGGACTAGCGGGAGGAACGACGAGCAGTACTTC
v_call: TRBV4-3; d_call: .; clone_size: .; j_call: TRBJ1-6; cdr3_aa: CASSQDEDTKGDHSPLHF; cdr3_nt: TGCGCCAGCAGCCAAGATGAGGACACCAAAGGAGATCATTCACCCCTCCACTTT
v_call: TRBV20-1; d_call: TRBD1; clone_size: few; j_call: TRBJ2-7; cdr3_aa: CSARTGGEQYF; cdr3_nt: TGCAGTGCTAGGACAGGGGGGGAGCAGTACTTC
v_call: TRBV6-5; d_call: TRBD1; clone_size: .; j_call: TRBJ2-3; cdr3_aa: CASRWDRGSTDTQYF; cdr3_nt: TGTGCCAGCAGATGGGACAGGGGAAGCACAGATACGCAGTATTTT
v_call: TRBV4-1; d_call: TRBD1; clone_size: .; j_call: TRBJ1-2; cdr3_aa: CASSQDPTGGPTSLDGYTF; cdr3_nt: TGCGCCAGCAGCCAAGATCCCACAGGGGGCCCCACCTCGCTGGATGGCTACACCTTC
v_call: TRBV19; d_call: TRBD1; clone_size: .; j_call: TRBJ1-1; cdr3_aa: CASSVLGTGKSEAFF; cdr3_nt: TGTGCCAGTAGTGTACTAGGGACAGGGAAATCTGAAGCTTTCTTT
v_call: TRBV11-3; d_call: TRBD1; clone_size: .; j_call: TRBJ1-2; cdr3_aa: CASSLGTGLPYGYTF; cdr3_nt: TGTGCCAGCAGCTTGGGGACAGGGCTACCCTATGGCTACACCTTC
v_call: TRBV9; d_call: .; clone_size: once; j_call: TRBJ2-7; cdr3_aa: CASSVGSRSSYEQYF; cdr3_nt: TGTGCCAGCAGCGTAGGTTCACGGAGCTCCTACGAGCAGTACTTC
v_call: TRBV7-9; d_call: TRBD2; clone_size: .; j_call: TRBJ2-4; cdr3_aa: CASSLVSSGAKNIQYF; cdr3_nt: TGTGCCAGCAGCTTAGTATCTAGCGGAGCCAAAAACATTCAGTACTTC
v_call: TRBV4-1; d_call: .; clone_size: few; j_call: TRBJ2-7; cdr3_aa: CASSQDIGYEQYF; cdr3_nt: TGCGCCAGCAGCCAAGATATAGGGTACGAGCAGTACTTC
v_call: TRBV29-1; d_call: .; clone_size: once; j_call: TRBJ2-3; cdr3_aa: CSVARRDTDTQYF; cdr3_nt: TGCAGCGTTGCCCGAAGGGACACAGATACGCAGTATTTT
v_call: TRBV27; d_call: .; clone_size: .; j_call: TRBJ2-5; cdr3_aa: CASSRTSGGRETQYF; cdr3_nt: TGTGCCAGCAGCCGCACCTCTGGGGGGCGGGAGACCCAGTACTTC
v_call: TRBV6-5; d_call: .; clone_size: .; j_call: TRBJ1-2; cdr3_aa: CASSYEGRTYGYTF; cdr3_nt: TGTGCCAGCAGTTACGAAGGGCGTACCTATGGCTACACCTTC
v_call: TRBV5-3; d_call: TRBD1; clone_size: .; j_call: TRBJ1-1; cdr3_aa: CASSNDRVRTEAFF; cdr3_nt: TGTGCCAGCAGCAACGACAGGGTTCGGACTGAAGCTTTCTTT
v_call: TRBV4-3; d_call: TRBD1; clone_size: .; j_call: TRBJ1-2; cdr3_aa: CASSHQTGEDYGYTF; cdr3_nt: TGCGCCAGCAGCCACCAGACAGGGGAAGACTATGGCTACACCTTC
v_call: TRBV28; d_call: .; clone_size: once; j_call: TRBJ2-2; cdr3_aa: CASSRLRTGELFF; cdr3_nt: TGTGCCAGCAGTCGCCTGCGGACCGGGGAGCTGTTTTTT
v_call: TRBV6-6; d_call: TRBD2; clone_size: once; j_call: TRBJ2-7; cdr3_aa: CASSYSTSGSYEQYF; cdr3_nt: TGTGCCAGCAGTTACTCGACTAGCGGTTCCTACGAGCAGTACTTC
v_call: TRBV2; d_call: .; clone_size: .; j_call: TRBJ1-3; cdr3_aa: CASSEVPLGISGNTIYF; cdr3_nt: TGTGCCAGCAGTGAAGTCCCCCTCGGCATCTCTGGAAACACCATATATTTT
v_call: TRBV19; d_call: TRBD1; clone_size: .; j_call: TRBJ1-1; cdr3_aa: CASTLTGGLTEAFF; cdr3_nt: TGTGCCAGTACCCTAACAGGGGGGCTCACTGAAGCTTTCTTT
v_call: TRBV27; d_call: .; clone_size: .; j_call: TRBJ2-7; cdr3_aa: CASSLGPSVHEQYF; cdr3_nt: TGTGCCAGCAGTTTAGGCCCATCTGTTCACGAGCAGTACTTC
v_call: TRBV19; d_call: TRBD1; clone_size: .; j_call: TRBJ2-1; cdr3_aa: CASSIDGTGSSYNEQFF; cdr3_nt: TGTGCCAGTAGTATAGATGGGACAGGGAGCTCCTACAATGAGCAGTTCTTC
v_call: TRBV6-5; d_call: .; clone_size: .; j_call: TRBJ2-1; cdr3_aa: CASSMGGLASNEQFF; cdr3_nt: TGTGCCAGCAGTATGGGCGGGCTAGCCTCCAATGAGCAGTTCTTC